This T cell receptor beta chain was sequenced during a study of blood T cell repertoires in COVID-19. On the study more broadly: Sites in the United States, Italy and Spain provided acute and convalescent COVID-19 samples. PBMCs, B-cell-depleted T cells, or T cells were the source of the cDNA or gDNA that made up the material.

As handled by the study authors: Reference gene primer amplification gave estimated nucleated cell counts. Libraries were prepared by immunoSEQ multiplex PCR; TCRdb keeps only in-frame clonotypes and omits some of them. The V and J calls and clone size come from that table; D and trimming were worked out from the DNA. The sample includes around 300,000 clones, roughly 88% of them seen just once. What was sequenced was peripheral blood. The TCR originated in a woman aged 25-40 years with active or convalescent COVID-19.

The CDR3 DNA reads as TGTGCCAGCAGCCAAAGGCTAGACTATAGCACAGATACGCAGTATTTT. Protein sequence: CASSQRLDYSTDTQYF. The J gene is TRBJ2-3, the V gene TRBV6-2 or TRBV6-3; perhaps TRBD2 as D (5 bases). The CDR3 length is 16 residues. Looked up from germline, CDR1 is MNHEY and CDR2 is SVGEGT. The V end was cut by 6 bases, the J end by 0 bases, with 16 bases between.